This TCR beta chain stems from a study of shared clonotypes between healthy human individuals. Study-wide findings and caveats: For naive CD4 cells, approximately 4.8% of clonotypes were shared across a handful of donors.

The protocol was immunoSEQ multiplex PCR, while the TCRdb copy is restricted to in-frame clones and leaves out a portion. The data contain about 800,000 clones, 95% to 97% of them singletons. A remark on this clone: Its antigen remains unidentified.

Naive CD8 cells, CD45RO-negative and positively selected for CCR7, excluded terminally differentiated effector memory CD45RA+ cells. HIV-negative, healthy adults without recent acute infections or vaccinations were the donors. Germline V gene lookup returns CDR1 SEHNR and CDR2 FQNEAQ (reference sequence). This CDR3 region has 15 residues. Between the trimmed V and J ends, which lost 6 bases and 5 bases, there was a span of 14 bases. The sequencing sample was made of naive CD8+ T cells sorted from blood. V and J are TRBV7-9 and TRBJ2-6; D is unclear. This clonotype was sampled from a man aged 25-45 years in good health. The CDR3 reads CASRPVLGRANVLTF. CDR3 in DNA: TGTGCCAGCAGGCCTGTACTTGGGAGGGCCAACGTCCTGACTTTC.